This T cell receptor beta chain is from a study of response to subunit inactivated influenza vaccine. A single record per CDR3 protein comes from TCRdb applying MiXCR to the RT-PCR reads. The repertoire holds just under 550,000 distinct CDR3 sequences, with under 30% as singletons. This sample was shared with a second study, whose subject was T cells expressing NK-cell markers. That publication notes: UMIs were included in TCR beta cDNA generated by 5'RACE template switching. An anti-gamma-delta TCR antibody confined sorting to alpha-beta TCR T cells across several of the experiments. In several donors, dominant clonotypes made up about 28.3-65% of CD3+CD56-NKG2C+ cells. It is unclear if expanded NKG2C-expressing clones target HCMV antigens.

The clonotype was recovered from a man aged 50 to 59 who received an inactivated influenza vaccine. The sample here was CD4+ T cells sorted from PBMCs, taken about 13 days after vaccination.

This CDR3 reads CSARRRYNEQFF. The CDR3 DNA sequence: TGCAGTGCTCGTCGCCGTTACAATGAGCAGTTCTTC. The chain recombines TRBV20-1 with TRBJ2-1; no definite D call. The germline V gene has CDR1 DFQATT and CDR2 SNEGSKA (reference sequence). Trimming removed 5 bases at V and 4 bases at J, with 9 bases between. The CDR3 has 12 amino acids.